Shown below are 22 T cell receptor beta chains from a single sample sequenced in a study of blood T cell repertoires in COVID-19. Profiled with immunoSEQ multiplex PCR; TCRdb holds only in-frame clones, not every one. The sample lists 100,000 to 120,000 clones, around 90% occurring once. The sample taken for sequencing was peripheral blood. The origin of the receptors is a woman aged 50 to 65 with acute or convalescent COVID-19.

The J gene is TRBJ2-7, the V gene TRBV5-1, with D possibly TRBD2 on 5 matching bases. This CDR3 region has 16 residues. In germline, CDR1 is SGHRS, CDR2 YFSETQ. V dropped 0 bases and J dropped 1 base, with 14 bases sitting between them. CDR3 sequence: CASSLGSSRGSYEQYF. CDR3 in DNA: TGCGCCAGCAGCTTGGGGAGCAGCCGAGGGTCCTACGAGCAGTACTTC.

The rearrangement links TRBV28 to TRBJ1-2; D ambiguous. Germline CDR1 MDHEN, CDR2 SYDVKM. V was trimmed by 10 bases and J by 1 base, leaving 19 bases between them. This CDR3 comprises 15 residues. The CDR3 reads CATSRSRAGNYGYTF. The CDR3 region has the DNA TGTGCCACCTCCCGTTCGAGGGCGGGTAACTATGGCTACACCTTC.

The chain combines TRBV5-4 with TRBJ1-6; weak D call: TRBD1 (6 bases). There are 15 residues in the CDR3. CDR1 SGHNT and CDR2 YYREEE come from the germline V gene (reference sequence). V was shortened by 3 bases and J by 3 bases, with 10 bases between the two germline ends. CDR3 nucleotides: TGTGCCAGCAGCTCGGACAGTAACTATAATTCACCCCTCCACTTT. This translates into CASSSDSNYNSPLHF.

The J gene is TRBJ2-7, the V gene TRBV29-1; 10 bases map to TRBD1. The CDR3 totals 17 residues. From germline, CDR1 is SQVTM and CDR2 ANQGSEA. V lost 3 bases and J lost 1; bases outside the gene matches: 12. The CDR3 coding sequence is TGCAGCGTTGAGTTTGGGACAGGGGAAGGAGCATCCTACGAGCAGTACTTC. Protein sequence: CSVEFGTGEGASYEQYF.

The CDR3 DNA sequence: TGTGCCAGCAGCCCCCAGGGGGGACTTGAAGCTTTCTTT. Translated, it gives CASSPQGGLEAFF. The V call is TRBV3-1 (or the pseudogene TRBV3-2), the J call TRBJ1-1; 7 bases map to TRBD1. CDR3 size: 13 residues. Germline CDR1 LGHDT, CDR2 YNNKEL (reference sequence). Losses at the gene ends were 4 bases for V and 7 bases for J; bases not matched to a gene: 6.

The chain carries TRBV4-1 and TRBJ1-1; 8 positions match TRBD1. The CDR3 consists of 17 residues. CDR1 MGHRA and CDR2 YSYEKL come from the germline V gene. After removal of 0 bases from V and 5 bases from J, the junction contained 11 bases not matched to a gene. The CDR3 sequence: CASSQEGIRGLETEAFF. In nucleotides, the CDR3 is TGCGCCAGCAGCCAAGAAGGGATCAGGGGGCTGGAAACTGAAGCTTTCTTT.

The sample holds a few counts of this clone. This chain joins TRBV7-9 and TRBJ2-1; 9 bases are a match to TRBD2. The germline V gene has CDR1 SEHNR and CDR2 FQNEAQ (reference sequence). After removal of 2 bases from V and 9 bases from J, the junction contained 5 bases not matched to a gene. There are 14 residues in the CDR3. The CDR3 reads CASSLSALAGEQFF. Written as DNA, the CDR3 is TGTGCCAGCAGCTTATCCGCACTAGCGGGTGAGCAGTTCTTC.

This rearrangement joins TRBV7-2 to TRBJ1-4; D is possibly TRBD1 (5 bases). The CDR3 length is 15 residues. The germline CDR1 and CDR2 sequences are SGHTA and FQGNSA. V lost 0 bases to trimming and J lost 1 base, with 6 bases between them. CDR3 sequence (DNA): TGTGCCAGCAGCTTAGCGGGGGGAACTAATGAAAAACTGTTTTTT. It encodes CASSLAGGTNEKLFF.

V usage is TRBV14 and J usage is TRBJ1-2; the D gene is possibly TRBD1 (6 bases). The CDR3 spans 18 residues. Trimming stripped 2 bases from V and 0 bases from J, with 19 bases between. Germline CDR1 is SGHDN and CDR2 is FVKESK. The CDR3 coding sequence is TGTGCCAGCAGCCAACGATCCGCCAGGGGCAAAGCTAACTATGGCTACACCTTC. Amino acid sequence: CASSQRSARGKANYGYTF. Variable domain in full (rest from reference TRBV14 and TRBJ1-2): EAGVTQFPSHSVIEKGQTVTLRCDPISGHDNLYWYRRVMGKEIKFLLHFVKESKQDESGMPNNRFLAERTGGTYSTLKVQPAELEDSGVYFCASSQRSARGKANYGYTFGSGTRLTVV.

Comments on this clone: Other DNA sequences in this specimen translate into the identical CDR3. The CDR3 sequence: CASSAGQGGGNQPQHF. The DNA of the CDR3 is TGTGCCAGCAGTGCGGGACAGGGGGGTGGCAATCAGCCCCAGCATTTT. The chain is built from TRBV6-2 or TRBV6-3 and TRBJ1-5; 11 nucleotides agree with TRBD1. Germline loops: CDR1 MNHEY, CDR2 SVGEGT. This CDR3 has 16 residues. V shed 5 bases, J shed 2 bases, and the junction held 5 bases outside the gene matches.

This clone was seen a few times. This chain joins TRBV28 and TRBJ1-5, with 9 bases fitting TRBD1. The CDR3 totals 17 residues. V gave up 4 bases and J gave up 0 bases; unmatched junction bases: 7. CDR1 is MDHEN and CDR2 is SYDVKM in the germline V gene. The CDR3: CASSSTGTGISNQPQHF. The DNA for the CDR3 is TGTGCCAGCAGTTCCACCGGGACAGGGATTAGCAATCAGCCCCAGCATTTT.

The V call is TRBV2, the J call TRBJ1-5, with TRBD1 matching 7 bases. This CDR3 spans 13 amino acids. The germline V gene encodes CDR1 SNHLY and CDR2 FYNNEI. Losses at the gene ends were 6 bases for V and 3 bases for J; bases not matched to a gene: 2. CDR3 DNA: TGTGCCAGCAGGACAGGGAACAATCAGCCCCAGCATTTT. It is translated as CASRTGNNQPQHF. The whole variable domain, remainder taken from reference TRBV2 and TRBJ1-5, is EPEVTQTPSHQVTQMGQEVILRCVPISNHLYFYWYRQILGQKVEFLVSFYNNEISEKSEIFDDQFSVERPDGSNFTLKIRSTKLEDSAMYFCASRTGNNQPQHFGDGTRLSIL.

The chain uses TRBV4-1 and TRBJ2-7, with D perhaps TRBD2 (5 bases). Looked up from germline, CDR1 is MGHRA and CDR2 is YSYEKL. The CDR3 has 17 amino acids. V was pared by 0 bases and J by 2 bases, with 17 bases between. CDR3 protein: CASSQELGLAYAYEQYF. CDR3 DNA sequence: TGCGCCAGCAGCCAAGAATTAGGCCTAGCATACGCCTACGAGCAGTACTTC.

CDR3 in DNA: TGTGCCACCAGCGGGGAAGGAGGCTACACCTTC. Amino acid sequence: CATSGEGGYTF. V usage is TRBV24-1 and J usage is TRBJ1-2, with no clear D. Between the trimmed V and J ends, which lost 7 bases and 8 bases, there was a span of 10 bases. The CDR3 is made up of 11 amino acids. The germline CDR1 and CDR2 sequences are KGHDR and SFDVKD.

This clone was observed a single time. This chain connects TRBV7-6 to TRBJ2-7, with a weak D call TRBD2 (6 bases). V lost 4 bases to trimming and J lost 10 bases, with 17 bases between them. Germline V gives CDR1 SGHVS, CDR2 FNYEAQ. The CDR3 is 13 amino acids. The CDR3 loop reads CASSSVTGGAQYF. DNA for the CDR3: TGTGCCAGCAGCTCCGTTACGGGCGGGGCCCAGTACTTC.

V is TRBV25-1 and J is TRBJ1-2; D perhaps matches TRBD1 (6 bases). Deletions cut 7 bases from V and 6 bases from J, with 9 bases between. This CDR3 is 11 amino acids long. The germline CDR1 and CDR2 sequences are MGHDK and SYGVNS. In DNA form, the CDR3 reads TGTGCCAGCACTGGGGGCGATGGCTACACCTTC. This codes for CASTGGDGYTF.

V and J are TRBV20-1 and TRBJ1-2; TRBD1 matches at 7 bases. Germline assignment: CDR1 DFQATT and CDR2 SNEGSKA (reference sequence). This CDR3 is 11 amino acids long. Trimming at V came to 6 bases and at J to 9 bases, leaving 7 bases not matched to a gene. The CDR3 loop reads CSAYGTASYTF. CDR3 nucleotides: TGCAGTGCATATGGGACAGCGAGCTACACCTTC.

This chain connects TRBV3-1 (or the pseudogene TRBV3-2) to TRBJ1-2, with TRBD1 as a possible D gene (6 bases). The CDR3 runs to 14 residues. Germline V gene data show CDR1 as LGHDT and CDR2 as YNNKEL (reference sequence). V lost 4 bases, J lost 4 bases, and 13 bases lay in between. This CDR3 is CASSPSDSLYGYTF. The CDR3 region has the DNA TGTGCCAGCAGCCCTTCGGACAGCCTCTATGGCTACACCTTC.

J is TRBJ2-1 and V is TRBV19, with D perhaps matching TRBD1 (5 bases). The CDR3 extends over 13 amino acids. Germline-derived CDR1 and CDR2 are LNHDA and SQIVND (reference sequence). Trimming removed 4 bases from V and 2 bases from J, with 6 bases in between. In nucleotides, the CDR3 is TGTGCCAGTAGTAGCAGGGCCTACAATGAGCAGTTCTTC. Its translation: CASSSRAYNEQFF. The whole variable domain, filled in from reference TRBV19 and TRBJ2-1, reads DGGITQSPKYLFRKEGQNVTLSCEQNLNHDAMYWYRQDPGQGLRLIYYSQIVNDFQKGDIAEGYSVSREKKESFPLTVTSAQKNPTAFYLCASSSRAYNEQFFGPGTRLTVL.

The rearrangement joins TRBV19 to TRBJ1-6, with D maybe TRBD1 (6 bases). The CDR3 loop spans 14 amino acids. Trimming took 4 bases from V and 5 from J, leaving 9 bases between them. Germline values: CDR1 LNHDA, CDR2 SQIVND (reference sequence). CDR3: CASSTGANNSPLHF. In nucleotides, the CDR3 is TGTGCCAGTAGTACAGGGGCCAATAATTCACCCCTCCACTTT.

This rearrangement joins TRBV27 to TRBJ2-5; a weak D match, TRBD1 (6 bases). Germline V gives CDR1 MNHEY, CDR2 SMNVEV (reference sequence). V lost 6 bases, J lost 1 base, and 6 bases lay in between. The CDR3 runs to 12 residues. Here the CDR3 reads CASRTGQETQYF. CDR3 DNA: TGTGCCAGCAGGACAGGCCAAGAGACCCAGTACTTC.

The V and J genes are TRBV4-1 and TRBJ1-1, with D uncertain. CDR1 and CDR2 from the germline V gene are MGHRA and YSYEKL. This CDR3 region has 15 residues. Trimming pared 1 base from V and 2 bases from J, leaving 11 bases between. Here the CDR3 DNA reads TGCGCCAGCAGCCAAGTGGTGACAAAAAACACTGAAGCTTTCTTT. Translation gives CASSQVVTKNTEAFF.